This T cell receptor beta chain is from a study of control samples from healthy donors and cancer patients (dated by TCRdb to 2020 to 2021). The germline V gene encodes CDR1 SGHNT and CDR2 YYREEE (reference sequence). V and J lose 4 bases and 1 base, and a span of 16 bases separates them. The CDR3 numbers 16 residues from cysteine through phenylalanine. Just CDR3 DNA is preserved here, 48 bases in frame from base 1. Libraries were made using the immunoSEQ multiplex PCR assay. TCRdb's version of the immuneACCESS table is confined to in-frame rearrangements and falls short of the full clone set. An unresolved V gene accounts for under half of the shortfall where checked; the remainder is of unknown origin. The sample table records 150,000 or so clones; 88% of these occur just once. The ten biggest clones cover less than 2% of the sample. In the case of this clone: The antigen it binds to is not known. No much larger clone is present one base from it, and per-base qualities are unavailable.

The sequence came from a man between 18 and 35 years old in good health. The chain employs TRBV5-4 and TRBJ2-3; confidence is insufficient to name the D gene. The sample consisted of blood. This receptor has the CDR3 CASSLPPGLGTDTQYF. DNA sequence: TGTGCCAGCAGCCTCCCCCCGGGCTTGGGCACAGATACGCAGTATTTT.